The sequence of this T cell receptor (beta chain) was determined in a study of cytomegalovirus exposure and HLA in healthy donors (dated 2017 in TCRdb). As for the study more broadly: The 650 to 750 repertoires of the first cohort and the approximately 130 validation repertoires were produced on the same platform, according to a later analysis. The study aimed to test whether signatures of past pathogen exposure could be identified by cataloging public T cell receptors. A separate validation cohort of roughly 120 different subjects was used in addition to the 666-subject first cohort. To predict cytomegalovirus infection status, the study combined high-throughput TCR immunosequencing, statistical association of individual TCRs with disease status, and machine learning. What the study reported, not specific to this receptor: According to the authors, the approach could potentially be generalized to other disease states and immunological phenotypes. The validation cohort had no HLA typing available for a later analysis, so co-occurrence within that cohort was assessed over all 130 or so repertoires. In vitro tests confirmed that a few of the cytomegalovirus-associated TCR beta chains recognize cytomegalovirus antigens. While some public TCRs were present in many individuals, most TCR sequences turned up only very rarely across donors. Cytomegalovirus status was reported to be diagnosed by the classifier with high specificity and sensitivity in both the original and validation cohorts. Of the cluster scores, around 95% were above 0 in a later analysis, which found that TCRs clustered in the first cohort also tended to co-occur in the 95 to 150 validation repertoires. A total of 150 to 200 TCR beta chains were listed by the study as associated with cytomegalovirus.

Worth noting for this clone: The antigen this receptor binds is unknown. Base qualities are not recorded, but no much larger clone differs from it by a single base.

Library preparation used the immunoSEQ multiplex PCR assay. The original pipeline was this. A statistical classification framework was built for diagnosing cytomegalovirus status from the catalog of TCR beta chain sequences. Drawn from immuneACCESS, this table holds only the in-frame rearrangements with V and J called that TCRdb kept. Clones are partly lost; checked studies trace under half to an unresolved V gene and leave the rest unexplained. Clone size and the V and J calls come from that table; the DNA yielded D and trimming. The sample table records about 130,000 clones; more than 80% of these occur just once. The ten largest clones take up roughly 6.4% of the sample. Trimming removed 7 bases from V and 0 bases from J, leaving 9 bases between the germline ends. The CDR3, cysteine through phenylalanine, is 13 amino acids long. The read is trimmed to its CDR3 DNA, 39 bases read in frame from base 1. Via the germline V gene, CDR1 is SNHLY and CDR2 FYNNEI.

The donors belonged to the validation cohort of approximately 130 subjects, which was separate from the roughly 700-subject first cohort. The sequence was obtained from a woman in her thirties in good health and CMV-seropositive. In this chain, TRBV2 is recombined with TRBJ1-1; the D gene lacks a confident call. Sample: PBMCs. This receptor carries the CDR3 CASTSDVNTEAFF. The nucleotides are TGTGCCAGCACCTCAGATGTGAACACTGAAGCTTTCTTT.